This T cell receptor (beta chain) emerged from a study of T cell responses to AZD1222 COVID-19 vaccine. Notes on the study in general: Baseline antibody screening turned up just a handful of seropositive AZD1222 recipients. Reportedly, nearly half the spike-specific TCRs target unmutated variant regions. Spike-specific TCR breadth and depth both grew after two AZD1222 doses. The sample set comprised mostly white British donors with more females, and clonal diversity was possibly underestimated.

As for this clone: As yet, its antigen is unknown.

Clones were read by immunoSEQ multiplex PCR, and TCRdb kept only the in-frame ones, dropping some. The sample yields more than 95,000 clones, about 88% seen once. CDR3 length: 15 amino acids. In germline, CDR1 is MNHEY, CDR2 SVGAGI. Trimming left V 0 bases short and J 4 bases short, with 12 bases between. The rearrangement uses TRBV6-5 and TRBJ1-1, with TRBD1 as a possible D gene (6 bases). The material was peripheral blood, obtained on day 0 of AZD1222 vaccination. The sequence was obtained from an adult in good health. The CDR3 region has the DNA TGTGCCAGCAGTTACTCGACGGGGGGCCGCACTGAAGCTTTCTTT. Translating gives CASSYSTGGRTEAFF.